These 13 T cell receptor beta chains were sequenced from one sample in a study of T cells in Graves' hyperthyroidism and ophthalmopathy. TCR beta CDR3 region amplification was performed from RNA transcripts. HTBI primers were employed in a first-round RT-PCR of the TCR CDR3. Using its own MiXCR run on the multiplex PCR reads, TCRdb lists one record per CDR3 protein. Among 690,000 or so distinct CDR3 sequences, around a sixth were seen once, and the ten largest hold around 15%. The sample comprised blood. These receptors were taken from a woman between 45 and 60 years old with Graves' hyperthyroidism that later progressed to Graves' ophthalmopathy.

This clonotype has just a few counts. The gene calls are TRBV5-4 and TRBJ2-2; 11 nucleotides match TRBD1. Trimming took 4 bases from V and 6 from J; bases not matched to a gene: 5. This CDR3 region has 15 residues. The germline CDR1 and CDR2 sequences are SGHNT and YYREEE (reference sequence). CDR3 loop: CASSADRGQSGELFF. The CDR3 DNA reads as TGTGCCAGCAGCGCGGACAGGGGGCAGTCCGGGGAGCTGTTTTTT.

This clonotype was counted at least ten times. This rearrangement joins TRBV27 to TRBJ2-7; no firm D call. This CDR3 has 13 amino acids. V was trimmed by 2 bases and J by 3 bases, leaving 8 bases between them. The germline gives CDR1 MNHEY, CDR2 SMNVEV (reference sequence). CDR3 sequence (DNA): TGTGCCAGCAGTTTAACGGTTAACTACGAGCAGTACTTC. Translated: CASSLTVNYEQYF.

The chain carries TRBV6-5 and TRBJ1-2, with no clear D. CDR1 is MNHEY, CDR2 SVGAGI, per germline. Trimming shortened V by 0 bases and J by 0 bases, and 5 bases separated the two germline ends. The CDR3 totals 14 residues. The CDR3 here is CASSYSRTNYGYTF. In nucleotides, the CDR3 is TGTGCCAGCAGTTACTCCCGCACTAACTATGGCTACACCTTC.

V and J are TRBV15 and TRBJ2-7, with no clear D. The CDR3 sequence is 14 residues long. The V end was cut by 0 bases, the J end by 7 bases, with 13 bases between. The germline CDR1 and CDR2 sequences are LNHNV and YYDKDF (reference sequence). For the CDR3, the DNA is TGTGCCACCAGCAGAGATTCCGGAGTAGTAGAGCAGTACTTC. Protein: CATSRDSGVVEQYF.

This rearrangement joins TRBV27 to TRBJ1-2; D gene unclear. In germline, CDR1 is MNHEY, CDR2 SMNVEV (reference sequence). This CDR3 comprises 13 residues. Trimming took off 3 bases at V and 0 bases at J, with 5 bases between the two ends. CDR3 sequence reads: CASSLQPNYGYTF. The CDR3 DNA is TGTGCCAGCAGTTTGCAGCCTAACTATGGCTACACCTTC.

This clonotype was seen at least ten times. This rearrangement joins TRBV3-1 to TRBJ2-5; D possibly corresponds to TRBD2 (5 bases). The CDR3 has 12 residues. From germline, CDR1 is LGHDT and CDR2 YNNKEL (reference sequence). Trimming left V 5 bases short and J 10 bases short, with 14 bases between. Written as DNA, the CDR3 is TGTGCCAGCAGCGGACCCACTCGGGGCCAGTACTTC. Its protein product is CASSGPTRGQYF.

This clonotype was recorded a few times. The V and J genes are TRBV5-8 and TRBJ1-2, with 8 bases fitting TRBD1. The CDR3 has 14 amino acids. Looked up from germline, CDR1 is SGHTS and CDR2 is YDEGEE. With 4 bases clipped from V and 2 bases from J, the junction kept 4 bases outside the gene matches. The CDR3 loop is CASSADRANYGYTF. CDR3 in DNA: TGTGCCAGCAGCGCGGACAGGGCCAACTATGGCTACACCTTC.

The gene calls are TRBV6-2 or TRBV6-3 and TRBJ1-1; the D is unclear. The CDR3 is made up of 15 amino acids. V gave up 8 bases and J gave up 1 base, with 17 bases separating them. From germline, CDR1 is MNHEY and CDR2 SVGEGT. The CDR3, as DNA: TGTGCCAGCCCTAGGACGGCGAGTGGGAACACTGAAGCTTTCTTT. It specifies CASPRTASGNTEAFF.

This clonotype was observed many times. The chain's CDR3 is CASSGGVNEQFF. As DNA, the CDR3 is TGTGCCAGCAGTGGGGGGGTAAATGAGCAGTTCTTC. The J gene is TRBJ2-1, the V gene TRBV2; D might be TRBD2 (6 bases). Germline CDR1 is SNHLY and CDR2 is FYNNEI. The CDR3 length is 12 residues. The V and J ends lost 4 bases and 7 bases respectively, with 8 bases between them.

The chain links TRBV3-1 to TRBJ2-3; 7 nucleotides align to TRBD1. V shed 4 bases, J shed 0 bases, and the junction held 7 bases outside the gene matches. Germline-derived CDR1 and CDR2 are LGHDT and YNNKEL (reference sequence). CDR3 size: 16 residues. CDR3: CASSPNRGLSTDTQYF. CDR3 in DNA: TGTGCCAGCAGCCCCAACAGGGGCCTAAGCACAGATACGCAGTATTTT.

This clonotype appeared many times. This chain joins TRBV12-3 or TRBV12-4 and TRBJ1-5; D not resolved. The CDR3 runs to 15 residues. The germline V and J ends were trimmed by 5 bases and 3 bases, with 14 bases remaining between them. This chain's CDR3 is CASSPSQASNQPQHF. CDR3 in DNA: TGTGCCAGCAGTCCGTCGCAGGCCTCCAATCAGCCCCAGCATTTT.

The chain has TRBV7-9 and TRBJ1-2; 7 nucleotides line up with TRBD1. The V segment lost 4 bases and the J segment 7 bases; nucleotides outside the gene matches: 9. Germline V gene sequence: CDR1 SEHNR, CDR2 FQNEAQ (reference sequence). The CDR3 sequence is 14 residues long. The CDR3 region is CASSSADRAAGYTF. DNA for the CDR3: TGTGCCAGCAGCTCGGCCGACAGGGCCGCTGGCTACACCTTC.

This clonotype was recorded at least ten times. This chain connects TRBV5-1 to TRBJ1-1; D unresolved. Trimming took 0 bases from V and 5 from J, leaving 8 bases between them. This CDR3 region has 13 residues. Germline V gene data show CDR1 as SGHRS and CDR2 as YFSETQ. In nucleotides, the CDR3 is TGCGCCAGCAGCTTGGCCGCGGAAACTGAAGCTTTCTTT. This translates into CASSLAAETEAFF.